This T cell receptor beta chain is drawn from a study of OX40 agonist ivuxolimab in advanced cancers. In the study overall: Ivuxolimab was an agonistic, fully human IgG2 monoclonal antibody directed against OX40 (CD134), a costimulatory receptor. Intravenous ivuxolimab was administered to patients every 2 weeks at six dose levels: 0.01, 0.1, 0.3, 1.5, 3 and 10 mg/kg. Of the 52 patients in dose escalation, about 20 had hepatocellular carcinoma, about 15 had melanoma, 9 had renal cell carcinoma and 9 had head and neck cancer. In the dose-escalation cohort, around four fifths of patients were male, and the mean age was approximately 60 years, with a range of about 20 to 90. Prior anti-PD-1, anti-PD-L1 or anti-CTLA-4 therapy was permitted, and 35% to 40% of dose-escalation patients had received checkpoint inhibitors. Partial responses occurred in three dose-escalation patients, of whom one had hepatocellular carcinoma and two had cutaneous melanoma. Peripheral TCRbeta sequencing aimed to test whether ivuxolimab altered TCR sequence diversity and caused clonal T-cell expansion. The paper describes the monotherapy dose-escalation part (N ≈ 52 patients) of the phase I trial of ivuxolimab.

CDR1 and CDR2 are drawn from the germline V gene (reference sequence): SGHNT, YYREEE. The CDR3 covers 13 residues, taking in both the cysteine and the phenylalanine. On this clone itself: The antigen this receptor binds is unknown. The DNA is left out, because the CDR3 cannot be placed on it with certainty; the CDR3 is given as TCRdb lists it.

For sequencing of the TCRbeta CDR3 region, genomic DNA was extracted from the sorted cells. The immunoSEQ Assay was used for sequencing of TCRbeta CDR3 regions. TCRdb mirrors the immuneACCESS table, restricted to in-frame sequences. Some clones are absent from its copies; in checked studies, under half trace to an unresolved V gene, and the reason for the others is unknown. Present in this sample are approximately 94,000 clones, roughly 90% of which were seen just once. 3% to 3.5% of the sample goes to the ten largest clones. The trial excluded patients who had a history of autoimmune disease or who were on systemic immunosuppression. Peripheral blood for TCR sequencing was collected from all dose cohorts at baseline, on cycle 4 day 1, and on cycle 7 day 1. Samples came from an open-label, multicenter, first-in-human phase I dose-escalation trial of ivuxolimab. Adults with locally advanced or metastatic melanoma, renal cell, hepatocellular, or head and neck squamous cell carcinoma were enrolled in the trial. Before TCR sequencing, CD4+ and CD8+ T cells were separately sorted from peripheral blood.

General conclusions and limits of the study: On average, CD8+ T cells showed more expanded clones than CD4+ T cells after ivuxolimab. At doses of 0.1 to 3.0 mg/kg, clonal expansion of both CD4+ and CD8+ blood T cells was observed from baseline to week 6. In the 0.1-3.0 mg/kg groups, partial responders had among the lowest normalized peripheral clonal expansion, particularly in CD8+ T cells. Low levels of normalized T-cell clonal expansion were also seen in some patients who did not respond. Antigen specificity was not determined for the clonally expanded peripheral T cells.

This sequence originates from an adult with an advanced solid tumor such as melanoma, head and neck, liver or kidney cancer. Sequencing was performed on CD4+ or CD8+ T cells sorted from blood, taken in a trial of the OX40 agonist ivuxolimab. Recombination linked TRBV5-4 to TRBJ1-2. The CDR3 protein: CASYSTSGYGYTF.